Below, one T cell receptor beta chain is given with its context. What this receptor recognizes is not known. No base quality information exists; no much larger clone differs at one position. A single peripheral blood draw of roughly 0.11 L on average was collected from each donor into heparinised tubes. A BD FACSAria II and a panel including CD45RO, CCR7, CD25, CD127, CD95 and CD27 were used to sort naive, central memory, regulatory and stem cell-like memory CD4+ T cells. A purity above 95% was achieved for all sorted populations. PBMCs were isolated immediately by Lymphoprep density gradient centrifugation and stained directly without culture. Samples were stained and sorted in pairs, with one healthy donor and one patient per experiment, so that batch effects were minimized. CDR1 and CDR2 were assigned from the germline V gene as SNHLY and FYNNEI. Trimming removed 8 bases from V and 7 bases from J; the gene matches leave 4 bases unexplained. The CDR3 spans 11 residues, from the cysteine through the phenylalanine. The CDR3 DNA has 33 bases and is translated from base 1.

These data belong to a study of beta chain features in type 1 diabetes (dated by TCRdb to 2017 to 2018). Background on the whole study: Mean age, gender distribution, total cell number and subset yield did not differ between patients and healthy donors. A total of 107,917,701 sorted cells were examined across all samples, and a strong correlation was observed between cell number per subset and RNA yield. Regulatory and stem cell-like memory subsets were isolated from only 8 patients and roughly eight healthy donors, whereas naive and central memory subsets came from all 28 donors. In the study, TCRB repertoires of sorted circulating CD4+ T cell subsets from recently diagnosed type 1 diabetes patients were compared with those of matched healthy donors.

The High Capacity cDNA Reverse Transcription Kit was used to reverse transcribe all of the isolated RNA, meaning that expressed TCRB transcripts were what got sequenced. Naive, central memory and regulatory T cell samples underwent deep immunoSEQ sequencing, averaging roughly 3.4 million total reads per sample. Sorted cells were lysed in RLT buffer, and RNA was extracted using DNase-treated RNeasy Micro or Mini kits according to cell number. Each cell subset was processed separately to prevent cross-contamination, with patient and healthy donor samples processed together. TCRB sequences were amplified from cDNA with the immunoSEQ multiplex PCR, producing 87-bp fragments spanning the CDR3 region. The amplicons were sequenced using the Illumina HiSeq platform. Concerning the study's data processing: PCR bias was corrected computationally using synthetic template baselines, and reads within Hamming distance 2 were collapsed, with unmergeable singletons discarded. Reads were aligned to IMGT to assign V, D and J genes, CDR3 length, and insertions or deletions at six rearrangement sites. Within each subset, clonotype counts were normalized to the number of sorted cells before true diversity and Gini coefficients were calculated with the tcR R package. The overlap coefficient, calculated on TCRB nucleotide sequences, was used to quantify repertoire sharing. Out-of-frame TCRB sequences from naive cells were analyzed to stand in for the pre-selection repertoire. In TCRdb, the immuneACCESS table is reduced to in-frame sequences with V and J assigned. These tables do not hold every clone; where another copy was compared, an unresolved V gene accounts for under half, and the others remain unexplained. V and J calls and clone size are as listed in that table; D and trimming were resolved from the DNA. In this sample the table shows 450,000 to 600,000 clones, around 28% of which occur a single time. Jointly, the top ten make up 0.05% to 0.065% of the sample.

Here is what the overall study found, with its caveats: Because small numbers of individuals were included in the HLA sub-analyses, any influence of HLA type on TCRB rearrangement was left unresolved. Because cDNA was sequenced instead of genomic DNA, highly expressing activated cells could be over-represented, though the groups showed no difference in activation or CD3 levels. PCR might favor shorter templates, but patient and control samples were amplified and corrected together, so any skew would affect both groups equally. At VDJ recombination sites, type 1 diabetes patients had fewer insertions and more deleted nucleotides, which implies abnormalities in thymic rearrangement. The naive, central memory and regulatory TCRB repertoires appeared to resemble one another more closely among patients than among healthy donors. A moderate but significant shortening of TCRB CDR3 length was observed in type 1 diabetes patients in all four CD4+ subsets.

The TCR originated in a man younger than 35 in good health. The V and J genes are TRBV2 and TRBJ1-1, with 7 bases aligning to TRBD1. Material: naive CD4+ T cells from blood. This specimen's cell subset or site label, interpreted: true naive CD4+ T cells. The sequenced DNA: TGTGCCAGCCTGAGGGACAGTGAAGCTTTCTTT. Translated, it gives CASLRDSEAFF. The CDR3 plus the reference TRBV2 and TRBJ1-1 genes for the other parts give the full variable domain: EPEVTQTPSHQVTQMGQEVILRCVPISNHLYFYWYRQILGQKVEFLVSFYNNEISEKSEIFDDQFSVERPDGSNFTLKIRSTKLEDSAMYFCASLRDSEAFFGQGTRLTVV.